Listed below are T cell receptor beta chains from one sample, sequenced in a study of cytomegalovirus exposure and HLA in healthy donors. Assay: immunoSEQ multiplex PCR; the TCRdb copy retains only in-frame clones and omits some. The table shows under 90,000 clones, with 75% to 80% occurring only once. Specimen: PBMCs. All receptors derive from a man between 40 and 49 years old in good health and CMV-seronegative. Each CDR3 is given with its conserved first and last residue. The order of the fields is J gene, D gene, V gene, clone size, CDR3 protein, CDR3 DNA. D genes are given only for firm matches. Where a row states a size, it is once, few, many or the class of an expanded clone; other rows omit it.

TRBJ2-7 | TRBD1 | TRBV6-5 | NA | CASSLGQGPYEQYF | TGTGCCAGCAGTCTAGGACAGGGACCCTACGAGCAGTACTTC
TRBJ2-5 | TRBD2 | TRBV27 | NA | CASSLGAGTSQETQYF | TGTGCCAGCAGTTTAGGGGCCGGGACTAGCCAAGAGACCCAGTACTTC
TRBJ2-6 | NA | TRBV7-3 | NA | CASSFIGANVLTF | TGTGCCAGCAGCTTCATTGGGGCCAACGTCCTGACTTTC
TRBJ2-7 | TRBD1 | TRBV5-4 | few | CASSWDRGIYEQYF | TGTGCCAGCAGCTGGGACAGGGGGATCTACGAGCAGTACTTC
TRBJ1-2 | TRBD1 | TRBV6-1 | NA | CASSEATGGWGYTF | TGTGCCAGCAGTGAAGCAACAGGGGGCTGGGGCTACACCTTC
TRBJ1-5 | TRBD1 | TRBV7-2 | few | CASSPDRVQPQHF | TGTGCCAGCAGTCCGGACAGGGTCCAGCCCCAGCATTTT
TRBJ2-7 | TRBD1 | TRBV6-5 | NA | CASSYIGTGEGEQYF | TGTGCCAGCAGTTACATCGGGACAGGGGAGGGAGAGCAGTACTTC
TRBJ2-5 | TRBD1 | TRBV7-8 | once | CASSYRQGQETQYF | TGTGCCAGCAGCTACCGACAGGGGCAAGAGACCCAGTACTTC
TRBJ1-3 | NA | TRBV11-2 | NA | CASSAGDPGGNTIYF | TGTGCCAGCAGCGCAGGGGACCCGGGAGGAAACACCATATATTTT
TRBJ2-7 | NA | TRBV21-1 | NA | CASSGEGYEQYF | TGTGCCAGCAGCGGGGAGGGTTACGAGCAGTACTTC
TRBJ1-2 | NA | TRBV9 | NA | CASSVATTNYGYTF | TGTGCCAGCAGCGTAGCAACAACTAACTATGGCTACACCTTC
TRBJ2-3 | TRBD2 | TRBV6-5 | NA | CASSYSILAGGDTQYF | TGTGCCAGCAGTTACTCGATACTAGCGGGGGGAGATACGCAGTATTTT
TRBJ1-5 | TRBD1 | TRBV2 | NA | CASHTSRQGEQPQHF | TGTGCCAGCCATACCTCCCGACAGGGGGAACAGCCCCAGCATTTT
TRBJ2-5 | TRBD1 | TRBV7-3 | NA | CASSLNRGQRETQYF | TGTGCCAGCAGCTTGAACAGGGGGCAAAGGGAGACCCAGTACTTC
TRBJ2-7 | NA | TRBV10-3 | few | CAISEGQPYEQYF | TGTGCCATCAGTGAAGGACAGCCCTACGAGCAGTACTTC
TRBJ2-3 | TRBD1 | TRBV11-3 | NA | CASSLAPGGTDTQYF | TGTGCCAGCAGCTTAGCGCCAGGGGGAACAGATACGCAGTATTTT
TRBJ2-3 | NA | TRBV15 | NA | CATSTHGRAGSDTQYF | TGTGCCACCAGCACCCACGGCAGGGCCGGTTCAGATACGCAGTATTTT
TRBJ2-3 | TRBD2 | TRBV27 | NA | CATRPVAGLTPGAQYF | TGTGCCACCCGACCGGTAGCGGGGTTAACGCCCGGGGCGCAGTATTTT
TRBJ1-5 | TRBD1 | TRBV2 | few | CASSRTGRDQPQHF | TGTGCCAGCAGTCGGACAGGCAGGGATCAGCCCCAGCATTTT
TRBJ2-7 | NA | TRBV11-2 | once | CASTRGFDEQYF | TGTGCCAGTACGAGGGGGTTCGACGAGCAGTACTTC
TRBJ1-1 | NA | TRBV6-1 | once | CASTGQPISEAFF | TGTGCCAGCACAGGACAGCCGATTTCTGAAGCTTTCTTT